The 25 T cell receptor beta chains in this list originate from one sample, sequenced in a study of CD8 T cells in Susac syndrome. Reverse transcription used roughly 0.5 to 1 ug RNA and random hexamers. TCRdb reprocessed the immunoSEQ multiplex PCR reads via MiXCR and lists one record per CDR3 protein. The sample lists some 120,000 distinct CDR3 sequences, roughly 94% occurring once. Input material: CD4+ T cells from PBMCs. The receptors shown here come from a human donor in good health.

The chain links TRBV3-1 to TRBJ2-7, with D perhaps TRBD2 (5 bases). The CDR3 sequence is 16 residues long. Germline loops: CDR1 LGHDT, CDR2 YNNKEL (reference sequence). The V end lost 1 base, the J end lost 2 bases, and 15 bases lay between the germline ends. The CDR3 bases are TGTGCCAGCAGCCAAGTGCCTCCGTCCGGGACCTACGAGCAGTACTTC. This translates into CASSQVPPSGTYEQYF.

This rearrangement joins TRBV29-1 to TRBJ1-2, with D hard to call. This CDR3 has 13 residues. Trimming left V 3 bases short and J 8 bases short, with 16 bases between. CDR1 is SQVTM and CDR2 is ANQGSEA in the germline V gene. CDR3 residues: CSVDTYGGRGYTF. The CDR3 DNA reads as TGCAGCGTTGATACCTACGGAGGCAGGGGCTACACCTTC.

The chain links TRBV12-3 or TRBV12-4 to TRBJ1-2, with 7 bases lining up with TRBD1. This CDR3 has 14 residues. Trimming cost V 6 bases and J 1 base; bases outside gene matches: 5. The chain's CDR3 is CASRRQGRNYGYTF. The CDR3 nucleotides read TGTGCCAGCAGGAGACAGGGCCGTAACTATGGCTACACCTTC.

CDR3 loop: CASGKVTGGGEPQHF. As DNA, the CDR3 is TGTGCCAGCGGCAAAGTTACTGGGGGCGGGGAGCCCCAGCATTTT. J is TRBJ1-5 and V is TRBV28; D might be TRBD1 (6 bases). The germline gives CDR1 MDHEN, CDR2 SYDVKM. CDR3 size: 15 residues. Between the trimmed V and J ends, which lost 8 bases and 8 bases, there was a span of 22 bases.

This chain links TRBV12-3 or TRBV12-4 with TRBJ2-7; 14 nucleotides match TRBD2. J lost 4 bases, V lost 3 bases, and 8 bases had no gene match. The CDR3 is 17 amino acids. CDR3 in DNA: TGTGCCAGCAGTTTTAGCGGGACTAGCGGGAGTGGGTACGAGCAGTACTTC. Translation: CASSFSGTSGSGYEQYF.

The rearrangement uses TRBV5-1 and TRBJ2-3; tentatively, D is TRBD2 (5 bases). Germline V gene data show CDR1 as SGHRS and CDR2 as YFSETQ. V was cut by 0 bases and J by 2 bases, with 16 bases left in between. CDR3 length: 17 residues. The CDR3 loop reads CASSLGNSGPTTDTQYF. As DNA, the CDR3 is TGCGCCAGCAGCTTGGGCAACAGCGGCCCCACCACAGATACGCAGTATTTT.

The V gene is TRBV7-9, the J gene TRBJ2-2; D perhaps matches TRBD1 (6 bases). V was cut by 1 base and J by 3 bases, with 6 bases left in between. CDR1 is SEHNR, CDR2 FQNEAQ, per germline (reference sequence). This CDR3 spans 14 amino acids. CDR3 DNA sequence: TGTGCCAGCAGCTTAGGGACAGACACCGGGGAGCTGTTTTTT. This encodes CASSLGTDTGELFF.

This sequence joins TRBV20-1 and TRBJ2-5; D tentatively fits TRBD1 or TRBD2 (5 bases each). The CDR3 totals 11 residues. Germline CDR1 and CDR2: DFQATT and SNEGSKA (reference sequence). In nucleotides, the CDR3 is TGCATGGGACGGAACCAAGAGACCCAGTACTTC. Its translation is CMGRNQETQYF.

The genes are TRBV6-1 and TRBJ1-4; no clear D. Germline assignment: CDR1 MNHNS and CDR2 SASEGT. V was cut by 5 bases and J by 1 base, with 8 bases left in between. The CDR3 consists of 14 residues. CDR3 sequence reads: CASSKTLTNEKLFF. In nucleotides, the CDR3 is TGTGCCAGCAGTAAGACCTTAACTAATGAAAAACTGTTTTTT.

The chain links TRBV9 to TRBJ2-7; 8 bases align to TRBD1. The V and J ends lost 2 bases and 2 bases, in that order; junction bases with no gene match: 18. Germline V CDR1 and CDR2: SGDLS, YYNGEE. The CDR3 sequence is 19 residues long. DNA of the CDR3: TGTGCCAGCAGCGTGGAACAGGGACAGGCGAGACTTTCCACCTACGAGCAGTACTTC. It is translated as CASSVEQGQARLSTYEQYF.

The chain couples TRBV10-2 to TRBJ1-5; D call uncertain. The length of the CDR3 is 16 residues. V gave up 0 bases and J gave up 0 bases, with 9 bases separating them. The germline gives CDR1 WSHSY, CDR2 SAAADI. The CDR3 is CASSESGQISNQPQHF. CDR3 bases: TGCGCCAGCAGTGAGTCTGGGCAGATTAGCAATCAGCCCCAGCATTTT.

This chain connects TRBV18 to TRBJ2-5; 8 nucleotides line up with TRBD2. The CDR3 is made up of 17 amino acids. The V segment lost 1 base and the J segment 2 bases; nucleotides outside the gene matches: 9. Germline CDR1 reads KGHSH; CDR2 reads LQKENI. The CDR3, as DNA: TGTGCCAGCTCACCACAGACTAGCGCAAATTCACAAGAGACCCAGTACTTC. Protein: CASSPQTSANSQETQYF.

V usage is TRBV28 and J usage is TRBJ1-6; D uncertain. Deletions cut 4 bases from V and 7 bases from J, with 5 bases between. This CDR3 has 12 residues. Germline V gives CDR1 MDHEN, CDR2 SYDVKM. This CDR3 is CASSSQNSPLHF. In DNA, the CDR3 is TGTGCCAGCAGTTCACAGAATTCACCCCTCCACTTT. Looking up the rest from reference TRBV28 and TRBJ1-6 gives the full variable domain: DVKVTQSSRYLVKRTGEKVFLECVQDMDHENMFWYRQDPGLGLRLIYFSYDVKMKEKGDIPEGYSVSREKKERFSLILESASTNQTSMYLCASSSQNSPLHFGNGTRLTVT.

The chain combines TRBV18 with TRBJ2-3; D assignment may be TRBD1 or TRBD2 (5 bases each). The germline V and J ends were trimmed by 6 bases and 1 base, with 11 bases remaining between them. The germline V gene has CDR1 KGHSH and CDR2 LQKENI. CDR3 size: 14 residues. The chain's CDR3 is CASSPGTRTDTQYF. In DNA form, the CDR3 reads TGTGCCAGCTCGCCCGGGACCCGCACAGATACGCAGTATTTT. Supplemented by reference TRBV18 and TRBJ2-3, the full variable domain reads NAGVMQNPRHLVRRRGQEARLRCSPMKGHSHVYWYRQLPEEGLKFMVYLQKENIIDESGMPKERFSAEFPKEGPSILRIQQVVRGDSAAYFCASSPGTRTDTQYFGPGTRLTVL.

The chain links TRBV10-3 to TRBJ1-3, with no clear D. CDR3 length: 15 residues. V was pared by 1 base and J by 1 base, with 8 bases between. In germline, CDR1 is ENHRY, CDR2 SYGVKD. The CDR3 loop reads CAISEFGGSGNTIYF. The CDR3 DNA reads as TGTGCCATCAGTGAGTTCGGAGGATCTGGAAACACCATATATTTT.

Here the CDR3 reads CAWGTGTSRTEAFF. DNA of the CDR3: TGTGCCTGGGGTACCGGGACAAGCCGCACTGAAGCTTTCTTT. The chain carries TRBV30 and TRBJ1-1, with a possible D match to TRBD1 (6 bases). Trimming left V 5 bases short and J 4 bases short, with 17 bases between. Germline CDR1 GTSNPN, CDR2 SVGIG (reference sequence). The CDR3 sequence is 14 residues long.

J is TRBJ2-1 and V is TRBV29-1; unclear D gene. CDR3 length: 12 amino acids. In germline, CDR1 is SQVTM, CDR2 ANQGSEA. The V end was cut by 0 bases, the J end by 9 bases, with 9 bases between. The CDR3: CSVEDISSEQFF. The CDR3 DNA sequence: TGCAGCGTTGAAGATATTTCCAGTGAGCAGTTCTTC.

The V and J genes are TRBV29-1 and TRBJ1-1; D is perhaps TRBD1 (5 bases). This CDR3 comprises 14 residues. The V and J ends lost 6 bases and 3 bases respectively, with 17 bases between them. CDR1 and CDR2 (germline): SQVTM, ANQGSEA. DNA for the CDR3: TGCAGCGTGCGGTCGGGCGCGGGGGACACTGAAGCTTTCTTT. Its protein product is CSVRSGAGDTEAFF.

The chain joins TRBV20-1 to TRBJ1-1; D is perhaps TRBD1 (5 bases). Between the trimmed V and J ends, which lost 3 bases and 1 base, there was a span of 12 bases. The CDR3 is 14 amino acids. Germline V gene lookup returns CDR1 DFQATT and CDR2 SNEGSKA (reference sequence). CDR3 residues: CSARRAGTNTEAFF. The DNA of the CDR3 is TGCAGTGCTAGGAGGGCAGGGACGAACACTGAAGCTTTCTTT.

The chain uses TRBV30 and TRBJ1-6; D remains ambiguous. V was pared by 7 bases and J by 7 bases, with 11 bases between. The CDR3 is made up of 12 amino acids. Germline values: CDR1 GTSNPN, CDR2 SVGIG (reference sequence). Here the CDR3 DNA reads TGTGCCTTGACGACACTGAATTCACCCCTCCACTTT. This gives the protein CALTTLNSPLHF.

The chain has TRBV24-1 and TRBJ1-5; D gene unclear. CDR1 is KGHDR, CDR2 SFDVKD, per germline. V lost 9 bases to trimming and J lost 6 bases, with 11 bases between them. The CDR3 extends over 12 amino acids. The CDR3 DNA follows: TGTGCCACCGAGCAGGTCGGTCAGCCCCAGCATTTT. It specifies CATEQVGQPQHF.

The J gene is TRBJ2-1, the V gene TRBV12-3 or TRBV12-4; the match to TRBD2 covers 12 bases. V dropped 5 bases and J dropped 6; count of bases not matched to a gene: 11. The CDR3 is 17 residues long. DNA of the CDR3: TGTGCCAGCAGTAGAGCTAGCGGGAGGGCCGGTGTCAATGAGCAGTTCTTC. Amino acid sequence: CASSRASGRAGVNEQFF.

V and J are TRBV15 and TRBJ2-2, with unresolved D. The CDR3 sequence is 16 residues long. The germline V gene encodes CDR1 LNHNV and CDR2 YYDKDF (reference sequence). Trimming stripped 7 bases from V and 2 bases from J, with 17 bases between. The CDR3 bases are TGTGCCACCACCCATGACGGAGCCCTCAACACCGGGGAGCTGTTTTTT. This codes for CATTHDGALNTGELFF.

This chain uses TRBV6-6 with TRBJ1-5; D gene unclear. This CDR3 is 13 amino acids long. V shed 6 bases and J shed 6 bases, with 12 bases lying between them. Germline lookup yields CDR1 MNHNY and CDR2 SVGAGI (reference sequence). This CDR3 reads CASRETQAQPQHF. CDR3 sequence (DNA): TGTGCCAGCAGGGAGACCCAGGCTCAGCCCCAGCATTTT.

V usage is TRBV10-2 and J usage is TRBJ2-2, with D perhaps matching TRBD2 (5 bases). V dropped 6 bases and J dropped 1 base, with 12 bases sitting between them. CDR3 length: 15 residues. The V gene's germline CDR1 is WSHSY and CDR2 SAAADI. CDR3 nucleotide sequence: TGCGCCAGCAGATGGGAGCGGATGAACACCGGGGAGCTGTTTTTT. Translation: CASRWERMNTGELFF.